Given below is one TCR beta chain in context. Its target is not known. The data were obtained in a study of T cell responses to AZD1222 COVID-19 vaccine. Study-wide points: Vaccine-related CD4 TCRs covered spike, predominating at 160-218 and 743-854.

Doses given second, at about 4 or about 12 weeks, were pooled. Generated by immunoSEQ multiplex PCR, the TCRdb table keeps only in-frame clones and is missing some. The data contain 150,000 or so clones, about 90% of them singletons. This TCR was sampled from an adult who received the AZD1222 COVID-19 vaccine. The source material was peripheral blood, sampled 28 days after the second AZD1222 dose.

The CDR3 loop is CASSLRSATGANVLTF. CDR3 bases: TGTGCCAGCAGCCTTAGATCGGCAACTGGGGCCAACGTCCTGACTTTC. V gene TRBV7-9 combines with J gene TRBJ2-6; D not certain. The ends were cut back, 5 bases at V and 2 bases at J, with 13 bases in the middle. The CDR3 loop spans 16 amino acids. CDR1 is SEHNR, CDR2 FQNEAQ, per germline (reference sequence).